This passage covers 14 T cell receptor beta chains from one sample sequenced in a study of blood T cell repertoires in COVID-19. TCRdb's table, derived via immunoSEQ multiplex PCR, lists solely in-frame clones and lacks some. The repertoire holds around 96,000 clones, with about 95% as singletons. Sequencing was carried out using peripheral blood. Receptors originate from a human donor with active COVID-19. The donor label of this sample is uncertain.

The chain employs TRBV7-8 and TRBJ1-2; 7 bases match TRBD1. Trimming took 5 bases from V and 2 from J; bases not matched to a gene: 11. The CDR3 has 16 amino acids. The germline CDR1 and CDR2 sequences are SGHVS and FQNEAQ. The CDR3 DNA follows: TGTGCCAGCAGCCCCCCATCGGGACAGAGAAACTATGGCTACACCTTC. Translating gives CASSPPSGQRNYGYTF.

The V call is TRBV10-3, the J call TRBJ1-2, with 8 positions matching TRBD1. CDR1 and CDR2 from the germline V gene are ENHRY and SYGVKD. With 7 bases clipped from V and 6 bases from J, the junction kept 13 bases outside the gene matches. The CDR3 is 15 residues long. In nucleotides, the CDR3 is TGTGCCATCAATGGAGGACAGGGTCGGGGGAATGGCTACACCTTC. Protein product: CAINGGQGRGNGYTF.

The CDR3 DNA is TGCAGCGTTGGGCAGAAAATTAACTATGGCTACACCTTC. It codes for CSVGQKINYGYTF. The chain links TRBV29-1 to TRBJ1-2; D gene ambiguous. V lost 4 bases, J lost 1 base, and 10 bases lay in between. CDR3 length: 13 amino acids. Germline CDR1 reads SQVTM; CDR2 reads ANQGSEA.

The chain uses TRBV5-1 and TRBJ1-5, with 8 bases identical to TRBD1. V was clipped by 2 bases and J by 6 bases; unmatched bases: 4. Germline V lookup: CDR1 SGHRS, CDR2 YFSETQ. The CDR3 spans 14 residues. CDR3 in amino acids: CASSLDRGGQPQHF. The CDR3 region has the DNA TGCGCCAGCAGCTTAGACAGGGGCGGTCAGCCCCAGCATTTT.

The rearrangement uses TRBV28 and TRBJ1-4, with D maybe TRBD1 (6 bases). V was trimmed by 2 bases and J by 0 bases, leaving 7 bases between them. This CDR3 has 15 residues. Germline lookup yields CDR1 MDHEN and CDR2 SYDVKM. The CDR3 DNA reads as TGTGCCAGCAGTTTACAGGGGCCAACTAATGAAAAACTGTTTTTT. Its translation is CASSLQGPTNEKLFF.

The V gene is TRBV19, the J gene TRBJ1-6; 8 nucleotides align to TRBD1. The germline gives CDR1 LNHDA, CDR2 SQIVND (reference sequence). This CDR3 is 14 amino acids long. Trimming took 5 bases from V and 9 from J; bases not matched to a gene: 6. The CDR3 reads CASSAGTGSSPLHF. DNA of the CDR3: TGTGCCAGTAGTGCCGGGACAGGTAGTTCACCCCTCCACTTT.

This clone was detected once. The genes are TRBV14 and TRBJ1-2; 10 bases fit TRBD1. The CDR3 extends over 14 amino acids. V gave up 6 bases and J gave up 3 bases; unmatched junction bases: 4. The V gene's germline CDR1 is SGHDN and CDR2 FVKESK. The CDR3 here is CASSRQGAYYGYTF. The CDR3 nucleotides read TGTGCCAGCAGTCGACAGGGGGCCTACTATGGCTACACCTTC.

The V call is TRBV15, the J call TRBJ2-6; 7 bases match TRBD1. Per the germline V gene, CDR1 is LNHNV and CDR2 is YYDKDF (reference sequence). With V trimmed by 1 base and J by 4 bases, 1 base remained unmatched. The CDR3 length is 15 residues. This CDR3 is CATSRGGQGANVLTF. In nucleotides, the CDR3 is TGTGCCACCAGCAGAGGGGGACAGGGGGCCAACGTCCTGACTTTC.

This clone has a single count. The rearrangement joins TRBV12-3 or TRBV12-4 to TRBJ2-1, with unresolved D. CDR3 length: 13 amino acids. The V end was cut by 5 bases, the J end by 7 bases, with 12 bases between. The CDR3 here is CASSPSSVNEQFF. CDR3 nucleotide sequence: TGTGCCAGCAGTCCAAGCAGCGTTAATGAGCAGTTCTTC.

This clone has only a few counts. The chain uses TRBV6-5 and TRBJ2-2; 10 bases align to TRBD2. The CDR3 totals 15 residues. Trimming removed 6 bases from V and 4 bases from J; junction bases left unmatched: 5. The germline V gene encodes CDR1 MNHEY and CDR2 SVGAGI. For the CDR3, the DNA is TGTGCCAGCAGACTAGCGGGGATTGGCACCGGGGAGCTGTTTTTT. Its protein product is CASRLAGIGTGELFF.

This clone occurred once. The same CDR3 is also encoded by other DNA sequences in this sample. The chain joins TRBV28 to TRBJ2-7; 9 nucleotides match TRBD1. Germline V gene lookup returns CDR1 MDHEN and CDR2 SYDVKM. J was trimmed by 1 base and V by 2 bases; bases with no gene match: 3. CDR3 length: 15 amino acids. In DNA form, the CDR3 reads TGTGCCAGCAGTTTAGCCGGACAGGGGTCCTACGAGCAGTACTTC. This codes for CASSLAGQGSYEQYF.

The chain has TRBV4-3 and TRBJ2-7; 9 positions match TRBD1. CDR3 length: 15 amino acids. The germline CDR1 and CDR2 sequences are LGHNA and YSLEER. The junction had 3 bases not matched to a gene; V was cut back by 0 bases and J by 3 bases. The CDR3 here is CASSQDPTGGYEQYF. The CDR3 coding sequence is TGCGCCAGCAGCCAAGACCCGACAGGGGGCTACGAGCAGTACTTC.

The chain combines TRBV9 with TRBJ2-3; 10 bases are shared with TRBD1. This CDR3 region has 16 residues. J gave up 2 bases and V 3 bases, and 6 bases lay outside the gene matches. CDR1 and CDR2 (germline): SGDLS, YYNGEE. The CDR3 DNA follows: TGTGCCAGCAGCGCAGCCGGGACAGGGGTCACAGATACGCAGTATTTT. Its protein is CASSAAGTGVTDTQYF. The full variable domain, rest sourced from reference TRBV9 and TRBJ2-3, is DSGVTQTPKHLITATGQRVTLRCSPRSGDLSVYWYQQSLDQGLQFLIQYYNGEERAKGNILERFSAQQFPDLHSELNLSSLELGDSALYFCASSAAGTGVTDTQYFGPGTRLTVL.

The V gene is TRBV12-3 or TRBV12-4, the J gene TRBJ1-2; TRBD1 might be the D (6 bases). The V and J ends lost 6 bases and 6 bases respectively, with 14 bases between them. The length of the CDR3 is 13 residues. The CDR3 loop is CASREQGVDGYTF. The CDR3, as DNA: TGTGCCAGCAGAGAACAGGGTGTGGATGGCTACACCTTC.